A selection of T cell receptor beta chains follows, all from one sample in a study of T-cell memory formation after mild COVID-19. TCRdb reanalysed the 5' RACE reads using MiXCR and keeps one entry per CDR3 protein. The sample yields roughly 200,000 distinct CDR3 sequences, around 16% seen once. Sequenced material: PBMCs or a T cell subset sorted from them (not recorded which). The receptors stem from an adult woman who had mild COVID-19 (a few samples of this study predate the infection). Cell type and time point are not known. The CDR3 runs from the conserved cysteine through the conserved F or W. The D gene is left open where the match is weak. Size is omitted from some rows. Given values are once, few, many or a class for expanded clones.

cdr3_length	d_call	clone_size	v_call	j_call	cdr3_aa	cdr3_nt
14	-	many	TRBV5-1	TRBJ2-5	CASSLLGAQETQYF	TGCGCCAGCAGCTTGCTAGGGGCCCAAGAGACCCAGTACTTC
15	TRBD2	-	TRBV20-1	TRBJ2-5	CSPHNGGSGRETQYF	TGCAGTCCTCATAATGGCGGGAGTGGTAGGGAGACCCAGTACTTC
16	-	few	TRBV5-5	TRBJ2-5	CASSLSAVGLGETQYF	TGTGCCAGCAGCTTGAGCGCAGTAGGGCTTGGAGAGACCCAGTACTTC
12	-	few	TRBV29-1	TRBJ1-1	CSVYRANTEAFF	TGCAGCGTTTATCGGGCTAACACTGAAGCTTTCTTT
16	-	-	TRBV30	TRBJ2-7	CAWSVGMVGASYEQYF	TGTGCCTGGAGTGTAGGAATGGTAGGAGCCTCCTACGAGCAGTACTTC
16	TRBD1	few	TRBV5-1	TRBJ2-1	CASSLATYRGYDEQFF	TGCGCCAGCAGCTTGGCCACCTACAGGGGGTATGATGAGCAGTTCTTC
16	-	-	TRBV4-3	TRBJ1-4	CASSQDFRGSNEKLFF	TGCGCCAGCAGCCAAGATTTCAGGGGATCAAATGAAAAACTGTTTTTT
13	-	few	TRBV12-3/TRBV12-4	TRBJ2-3	CASSPPGRDTQYF	TGTGCCAGCAGTCCCCCCGGCCGAGATACGCAGTATTTT
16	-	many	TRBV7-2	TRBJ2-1	CASSLSRSGTYNEQFF	TGTGCCAGCAGCTTATCCCGTAGCGGAACCTACAATGAGCAGTTCTTC
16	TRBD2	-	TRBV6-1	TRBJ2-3	CASSALAGGSTDTQYF	TGTGCCAGCAGTGCCCTAGCGGGGGGGAGCACAGATACGCAGTATTTT
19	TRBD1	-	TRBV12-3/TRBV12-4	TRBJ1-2	CASTLGSGVGGQGSTGYTF	TGTGCCAGCACCCTCGGGTCAGGTGTCGGGGGACAGGGATCGACCGGCTACACCTTC
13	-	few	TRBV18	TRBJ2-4	CASSPKSKNIQYF	TGTGCCAGCTCACCGAAGTCCAAAAACATTCAGTACTTC
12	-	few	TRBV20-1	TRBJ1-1	CSVRRAVTEAFF	TGCAGTGTACGACGGGCGGTTACTGAAGCTTTCTTT
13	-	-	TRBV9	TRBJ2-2	CASNELATGELFF	TGTGCCAGCAACGAACTAGCAACCGGGGAGCTGTTTTTT
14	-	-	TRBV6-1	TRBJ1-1	CASLPRAMNTEAFF	TGTGCCAGCTTACCTCGAGCCATGAACACTGAAGCTTTCTTT
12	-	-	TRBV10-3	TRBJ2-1	CAISREAGNPLF	TGTGCCATCAGTCGGGAAGCAGGGAACCCCCTCTTC
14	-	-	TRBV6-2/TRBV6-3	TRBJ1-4	CASSYGRLNEKLFF	TGTGCCAGCAGTTACGGGAGACTTAATGAAAAACTGTTTTTT
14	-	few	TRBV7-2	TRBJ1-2	CASSSETENYGYTF	TGTGCCAGCAGCTCCGAGACGGAGAACTATGGCTACACCTTC
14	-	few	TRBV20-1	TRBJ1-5	CSARRLGENQPQHF	TGCAGTGCTAGGAGGTTGGGGGAGAATCAGCCCCAGCATTTT
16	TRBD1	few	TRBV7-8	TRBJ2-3	CASSSRTGGITDTQYF	TGTGCCAGCAGCTCCAGGACAGGGGGAATCACAGATACGCAGTATTTT
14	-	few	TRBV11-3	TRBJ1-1	CASRRGGRDTEAFF	TGTGCCAGCAGGCGGGGAGGGAGAGATACTGAAGCTTTCTTT
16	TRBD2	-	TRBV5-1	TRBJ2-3	CASRPGLAGGTDTQYF	TGCGCCAGCAGACCCGGACTAGCGGGGGGCACAGATACGCAGTATTTT
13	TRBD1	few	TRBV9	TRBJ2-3	CASSVTGGDTQYF	TGTGCCAGCAGCGTTACAGGGGGCGATACGCAGTATTTT
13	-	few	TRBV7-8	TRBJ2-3	CASSPWGTDTQYF	TGTGCCAGCAGCCCCTGGGGCACAGATACGCAGTATTTT
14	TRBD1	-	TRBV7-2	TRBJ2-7	CASSLTGTGYEQYF	TGTGCCAGCAGCCTCACCGGGACAGGCTACGAGCAGTACTTC
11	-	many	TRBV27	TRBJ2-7	CASSSSGEQYF	TGTGCCAGCAGTTCCAGCGGCGAGCAGTACTTC
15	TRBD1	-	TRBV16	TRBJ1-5	CASSQGTGGTEPQHF	TGTGCCAGCAGCCAAGGGACAGGGGGAACGGAGCCCCAGCATTTT
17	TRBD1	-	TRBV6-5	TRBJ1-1	CASRTTGGFLVNTEAFF	TGTGCCAGCAGGACGACAGGGGGCTTTCTCGTGAACACTGAAGCTTTCTTT
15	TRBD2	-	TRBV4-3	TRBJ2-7	CASSPGLAVSYEQYF	TGCGCCAGCAGCCCGGGACTAGCGGTCTCCTACGAGCAGTACTTC
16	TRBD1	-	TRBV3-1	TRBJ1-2	CASSPGTGGLNYGYTF	TGTGCCAGCAGCCCAGGGACAGGGGGTTTAAACTATGGCTACACCTTC
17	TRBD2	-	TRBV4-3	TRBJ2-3	CASSQGPRGSSVDTQYF	TGCGCCAGCAGCCAAGGTCCGCGCGGGAGTAGCGTGGATACGCAGTATTTT
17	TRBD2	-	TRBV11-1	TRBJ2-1	CASSSTLLAGGFNEQFF	TGTGCCAGCAGCTCTACTCTTCTAGCGGGGGGTTTTAATGAGCAGTTCTTC
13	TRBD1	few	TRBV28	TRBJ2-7	CASLDRNTYEQYF	TGTGCCAGCCTGGACAGGAATACCTACGAGCAGTACTTC
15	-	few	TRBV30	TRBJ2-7	CAWTDKGQGTYEQYF	TGTGCCTGGACCGATAAGGGGCAGGGGACCTACGAGCAGTACTTC
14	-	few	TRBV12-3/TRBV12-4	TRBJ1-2	CASSLALGHYGYTF	TGTGCCAGCAGTTTAGCGCTCGGTCACTATGGCTACACCTTC
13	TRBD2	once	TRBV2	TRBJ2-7	CASAGEAASEQYF	TGTGCCAGCGCGGGGGAGGCAGCCTCCGAGCAGTACTTC
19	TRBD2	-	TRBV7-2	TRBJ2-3	CASSSDGILAGGRRDTQYF	TGTGCCAGCAGTTCCGACGGAATACTAGCGGGAGGGCGGAGAGATACGCAGTATTTT
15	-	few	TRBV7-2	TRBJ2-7	CASSLSRGKAYEQYF	TGTGCCAGCAGCTTATCTCGCGGGAAGGCCTACGAGCAGTACTTC
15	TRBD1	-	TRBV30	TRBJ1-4	CAWSVRDRGSFRMFF	TGTGCCTGGAGTGTAAGGGACAGGGGGTCTTTTAGGATGTTTTTT
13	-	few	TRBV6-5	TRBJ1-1	CASSRVENTEAFF	TGTGCCAGCAGCCGCGTTGAGAACACTGAAGCTTTCTTT
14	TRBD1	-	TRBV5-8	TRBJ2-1	CASPGQGGWSGQFF	TGTGCCAGCCCCGGACAGGGGGGGTGGTCGGGGCAGTTCTTC
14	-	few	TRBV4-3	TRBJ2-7	CASSQDAASYEQYF	TGCGCCAGCAGCCAAGATGCAGCTTCCTACGAGCAGTACTTC
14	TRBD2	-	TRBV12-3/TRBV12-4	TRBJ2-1	CASGGGGRPVEQFF	TGTGCCAGCGGTGGGGGCGGGAGGCCCGTCGAGCAGTTCTTC
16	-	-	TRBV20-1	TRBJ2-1	CSARDLLRAAINEQFF	TGCAGTGCTAGAGATCTACTACGGGCAGCGATCAATGAGCAGTTCTTC
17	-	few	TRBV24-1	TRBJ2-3	CATSDPDPSSLADTQYF	TGTGCCACCAGTGACCCGGACCCTTCCTCATTAGCAGATACGCAGTATTTT